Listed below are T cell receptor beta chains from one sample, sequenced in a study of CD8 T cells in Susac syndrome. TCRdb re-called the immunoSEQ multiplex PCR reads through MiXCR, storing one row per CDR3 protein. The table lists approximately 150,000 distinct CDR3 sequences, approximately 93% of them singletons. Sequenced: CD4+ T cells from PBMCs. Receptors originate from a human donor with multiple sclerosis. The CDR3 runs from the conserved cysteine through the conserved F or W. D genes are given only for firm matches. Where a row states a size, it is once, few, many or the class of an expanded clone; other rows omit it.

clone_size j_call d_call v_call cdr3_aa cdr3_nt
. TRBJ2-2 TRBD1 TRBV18 CASSAGTGYSGELFF TGTGCCAGCTCAGCCGGGACAGGGTATTCCGGGGAGCTGTTTTTT
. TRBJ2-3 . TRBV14 CASSSRTWGTDTQYF TGTGCCAGCAGCTCCAGGACCTGGGGCACAGATACGCAGTATTTT
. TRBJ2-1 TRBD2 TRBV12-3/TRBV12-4 CASSFGSGIYNEQFF TGTGCCAGCAGTTTCGGAAGCGGGATCTACAATGAGCAGTTCTTC
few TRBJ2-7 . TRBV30 CAWSGTYEQYF TGTGCCTGGAGTGGAACCTACGAGCAGTACTTC
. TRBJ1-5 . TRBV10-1 CASSDMGQPQHF TGCGCCAGCAGTGACATGGGTCAGCCCCAGCATTTT
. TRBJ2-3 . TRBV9 CASSPRGTTDTQYF TGTGCCAGCAGCCCCCGGGGGACCACAGATACGCAGTATTTT
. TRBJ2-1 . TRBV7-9 CASSRGAVEQFF TGTGCCAGCAGCCGAGGAGCGGTTGAGCAGTTCTTC
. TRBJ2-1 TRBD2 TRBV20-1 CSASPLSGRGSEQFF TGCAGTGCTAGCCCACTTAGCGGGAGAGGCAGTGAGCAGTTCTTC
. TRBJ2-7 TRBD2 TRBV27 CASNARLAGGEQYF TGTGCCAGCAACGCGCGACTAGCGGGAGGCGAGCAGTACTTC
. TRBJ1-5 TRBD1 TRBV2 CASRTGGVGGNQPQHF TGTGCCAGCAGGACAGGGGGCGTGGGGGGCAATCAGCCCCAGCATTTT
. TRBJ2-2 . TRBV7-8 CASSVMGTGELFF TGTGCCAGCAGCGTAATGGGTACCGGGGAGCTGTTTTTT
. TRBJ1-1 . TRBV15 CATSRDRGRLAFF TGTGCCACCAGCAGAGATAGGGGTCGGCTGGCTTTCTTT
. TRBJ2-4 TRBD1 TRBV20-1 CSAPDRVDIQYF TGCAGTGCCCCGGACAGGGTGGACATTCAGTACTTC
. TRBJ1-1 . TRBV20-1 CSAGGPRGAGTEAFF TGCAGTGCAGGAGGGCCCCGGGGCGCGGGCACTGAAGCTTTCTTT
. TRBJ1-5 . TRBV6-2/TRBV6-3 CASSYSYGGQPQHF TGTGCCAGCAGTTACTCCTACGGTGGGCAGCCCCAGCATTTT
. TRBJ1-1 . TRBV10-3 CAMWGPVLENTEAFF TGTGCCATGTGGGGCCCTGTACTCGAGAACACTGAAGCTTTCTTT
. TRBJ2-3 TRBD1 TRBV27 CASGLPRDRRGSTDTQYF TGTGCCAGCGGACTGCCCAGGGACAGACGCGGGAGCACAGATACGCAGTATTTT
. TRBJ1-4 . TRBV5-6 CASSLSGYEKLFF TGTGCCAGCAGCTTGTCAGGGTATGAAAAACTGTTTTTT
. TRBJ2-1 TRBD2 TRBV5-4 CASSLGAGGSYNEQFF TGTGCCAGCAGCTTGGGCGCGGGAGGCTCCTACAATGAGCAGTTCTTC
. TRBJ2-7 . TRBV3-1 CASSPLASGYSYEQYF TGTGCCAGCAGCCCCCTCGCAAGCGGGTACTCCTACGAGCAGTACTTC
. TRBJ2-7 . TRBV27 CASRGDTTYEQYF TGTGCCAGCAGGGGGGACACGACCTACGAGCAGTACTTC
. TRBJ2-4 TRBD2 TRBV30 CAWCPGLAGVNPGIQYF TGTGCCTGGTGCCCCGGGCTAGCGGGAGTCAACCCGGGCATTCAGTACTTC
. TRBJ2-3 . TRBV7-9 CATQHGINTDTQYF TGTGCCACGCAACACGGGATTAACACAGATACGCAGTATTTT
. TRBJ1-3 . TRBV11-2 CASSLFSRATGNTIYF TGTGCCAGCAGCCTATTCTCCCGAGCTACTGGAAACACCATATATTTT
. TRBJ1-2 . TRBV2 CASSELGPTGYTF TGTGCCAGCAGTGAATTGGGCCCAACAGGCTACACCTTC
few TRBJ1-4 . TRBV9 CASSTGPENEKLFF TGTGCCAGCAGCACTGGGCCGGAAAATGAAAAACTGTTTTTT
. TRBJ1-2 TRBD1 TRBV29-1 CSAGGQGDYGYTF TGCAGCGCCGGGGGACAGGGAGACTATGGCTACACCTTC
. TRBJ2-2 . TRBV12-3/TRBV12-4 CASSLLQQNTGELFF TGTGCCAGCAGTTTACTTCAGCAGAACACCGGGGAGCTGTTTTTT
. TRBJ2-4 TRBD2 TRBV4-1 CASSQADGGRVGIQYF TGCGCCAGCAGCCAAGCGGACGGCGGGAGGGTTGGCATTCAGTACTTC
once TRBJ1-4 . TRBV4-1 CASSQVGSGKLFF TGCGCCAGCAGCCAAGTCGGTTCCGGGAAACTGTTTTTT
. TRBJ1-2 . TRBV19 CASSDYPHGYTF TGTGCCAGTAGTGACTACCCTCATGGCTACACCTTC
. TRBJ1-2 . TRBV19 CASTRGVYGYTF TGTGCCAGTACCCGGGGTGTCTATGGCTACACCTTC
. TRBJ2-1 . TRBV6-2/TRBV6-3 CASSLSGYNEQFF TGTGCCAGCAGCCTTAGCGGTTACAATGAGCAGTTCTTC